This TCR beta chain comes out of a study of cytomegalovirus exposure and HLA in healthy donors. Findings and limits, study-wide: The authors listed some 160 TCR beta chains as cytomegalovirus-associated.

About this clone: The antigen remains unidentified.

The PCR made use of 60 Vbeta and 13 Jbeta primers. Repertoires were generated with immunoSEQ multiplex PCR, while TCRdb's copy carries only in-frame clones and drops some. Of 100,000 to 150,000 clones in the sample, roughly 75% were seen once. Germline loops: CDR1 SEHNR, CDR2 FQNEAQ (reference sequence). The CDR3 is 18 amino acids. J was trimmed by 0 bases and V by 3 bases; bases with no gene match: 3. Sequenced material: PBMCs. The genes are TRBV7-9 and TRBJ2-1; 15 bases map to TRBD2. The source is a woman aged 45-60 years in good health and CMV-seronegative. CDR3 in DNA: TGTGCCAGCAGCTTTGGACTAGCGGGAGGGAGCTCCTACAATGAGCAGTTCTTC. This translates into CASSFGLAGGSSYNEQFF.